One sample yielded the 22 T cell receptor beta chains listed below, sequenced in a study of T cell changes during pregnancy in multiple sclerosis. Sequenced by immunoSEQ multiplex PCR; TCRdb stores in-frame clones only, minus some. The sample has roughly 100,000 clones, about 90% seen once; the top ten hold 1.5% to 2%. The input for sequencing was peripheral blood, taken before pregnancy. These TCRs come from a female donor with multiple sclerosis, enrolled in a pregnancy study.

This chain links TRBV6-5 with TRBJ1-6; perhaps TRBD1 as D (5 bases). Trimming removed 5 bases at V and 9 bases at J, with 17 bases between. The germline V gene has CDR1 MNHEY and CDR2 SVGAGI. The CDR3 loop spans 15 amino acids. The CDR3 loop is CASSLGGGLGSPLHF. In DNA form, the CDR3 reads TGTGCCAGCAGTCTGGGGGGGGGTCTCGGTTCACCCCTCCACTTT.

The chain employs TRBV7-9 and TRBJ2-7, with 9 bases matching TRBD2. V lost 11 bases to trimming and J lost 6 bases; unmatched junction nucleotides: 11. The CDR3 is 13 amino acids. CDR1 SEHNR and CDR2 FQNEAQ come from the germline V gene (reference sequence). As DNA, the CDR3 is TGTGCCGTCCCGGCGGGGGGGCCCAGCGAGCAGTACTTC. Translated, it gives CAVPAGGPSEQYF.

The CDR3 loop is CASSLASGTASTDTQYF. CDR3 DNA sequence: TGTGCCAGCAGCTTAGCATCCGGGACAGCTAGCACAGATACGCAGTATTTT. The chain uses TRBV11-2 and TRBJ2-3, with 7 nucleotides matching TRBD1. The CDR3 loop spans 17 amino acids. Germline trimming cut 1 base from V and 0 bases from J; bases unmatched to any gene: 7. Germline V CDR1 and CDR2: SGHAT, FQNNGV.

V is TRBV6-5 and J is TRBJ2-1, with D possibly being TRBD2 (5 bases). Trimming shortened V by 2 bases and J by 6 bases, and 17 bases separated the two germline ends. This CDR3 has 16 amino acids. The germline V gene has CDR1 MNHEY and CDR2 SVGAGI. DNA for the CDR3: TGTGCCAGCAGTTACGCCGGGGTTGGGGTGGGCAATGAGCAGTTCTTC. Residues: CASSYAGVGVGNEQFF.

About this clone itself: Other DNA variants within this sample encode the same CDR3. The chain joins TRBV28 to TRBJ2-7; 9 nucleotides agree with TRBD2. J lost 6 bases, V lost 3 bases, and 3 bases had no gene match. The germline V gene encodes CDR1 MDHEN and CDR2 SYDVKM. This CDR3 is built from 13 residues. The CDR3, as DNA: TGTGCCAGCAGTTTGGCGGGAGGGGGCGAGCAGTACTTC. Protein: CASSLAGGGEQYF.

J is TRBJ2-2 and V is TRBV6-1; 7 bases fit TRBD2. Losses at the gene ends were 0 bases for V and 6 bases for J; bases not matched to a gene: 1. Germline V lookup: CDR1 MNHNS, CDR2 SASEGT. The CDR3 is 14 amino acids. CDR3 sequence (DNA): TGTGCCAGCAGTGAAGCGGGGGGGTCCGGGGAGCTGTTTTTT. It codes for CASSEAGGSGELFF.

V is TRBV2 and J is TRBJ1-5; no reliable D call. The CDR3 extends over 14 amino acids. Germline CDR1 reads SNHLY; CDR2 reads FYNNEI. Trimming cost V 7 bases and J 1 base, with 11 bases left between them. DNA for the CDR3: TGTGCCAGCACCTGGACGGGGAGCAATCAGCCCCAGCATTTT. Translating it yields CASTWTGSNQPQHF.

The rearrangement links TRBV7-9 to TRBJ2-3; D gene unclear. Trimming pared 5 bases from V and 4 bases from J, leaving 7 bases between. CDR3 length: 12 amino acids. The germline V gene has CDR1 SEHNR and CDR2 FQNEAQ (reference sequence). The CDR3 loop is CASSLNADTQYF. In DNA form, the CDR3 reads TGTGCCAGCAGCCTAAACGCAGATACGCAGTATTTT.

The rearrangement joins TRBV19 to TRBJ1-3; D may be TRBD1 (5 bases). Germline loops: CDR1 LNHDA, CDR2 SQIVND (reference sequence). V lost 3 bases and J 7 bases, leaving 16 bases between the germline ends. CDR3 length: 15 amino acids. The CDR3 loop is CASSIRASGRNTIYF. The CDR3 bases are TGTGCCAGTAGTATTCGGGCCTCAGGGAGGAACACCATATATTTT.

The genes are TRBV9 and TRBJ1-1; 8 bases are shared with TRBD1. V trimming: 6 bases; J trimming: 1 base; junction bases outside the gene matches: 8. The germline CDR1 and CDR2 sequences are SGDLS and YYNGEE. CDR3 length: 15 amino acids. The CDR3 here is CASTPFQGANTEAFF. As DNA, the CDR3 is TGTGCCAGCACCCCATTCCAGGGGGCGAACACTGAAGCTTTCTTT. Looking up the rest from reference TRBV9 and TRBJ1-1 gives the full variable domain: DSGVTQTPKHLITATGQRVTLRCSPRSGDLSVYWYQQSLDQGLQFLIQYYNGEERAKGNILERFSAQQFPDLHSELNLSSLELGDSALYFCASTPFQGANTEAFFGQGTRLTVV.

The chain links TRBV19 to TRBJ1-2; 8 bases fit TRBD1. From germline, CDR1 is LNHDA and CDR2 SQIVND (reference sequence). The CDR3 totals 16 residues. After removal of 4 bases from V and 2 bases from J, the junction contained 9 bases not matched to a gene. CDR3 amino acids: CASSNLGTGPNYGYTF. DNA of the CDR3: TGTGCCAGTAGTAATCTCGGGACAGGACCAAACTATGGCTACACCTTC. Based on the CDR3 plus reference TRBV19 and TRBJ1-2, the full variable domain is DGGITQSPKYLFRKEGQNVTLSCEQNLNHDAMYWYRQDPGQGLRLIYYSQIVNDFQKGDIAEGYSVSREKKESFPLTVTSAQKNPTAFYLCASSNLGTGPNYGYTFGSGTRLTVV.

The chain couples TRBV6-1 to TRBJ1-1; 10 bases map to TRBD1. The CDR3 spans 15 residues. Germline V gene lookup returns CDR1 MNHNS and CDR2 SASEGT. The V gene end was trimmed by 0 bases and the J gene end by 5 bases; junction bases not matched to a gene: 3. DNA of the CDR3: TGTGCCAGCAGTGAAGCTGGGACAGGGGTTACTGAAGCTTTCTTT. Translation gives CASSEAGTGVTEAFF.

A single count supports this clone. The DNA of the CDR3 is TGCAGCGCCAATGGACAGGGGGTCCAATCCTACGAGCAGTACTTC. Translating it yields CSANGQGVQSYEQYF. This rearrangement joins TRBV29-1 to TRBJ2-7, with 10 nucleotides matching TRBD1. The germline gives CDR1 SQVTM, CDR2 ANQGSEA. V shed 7 bases and J 1 base; nucleotides not matched to a gene: 10. CDR3 length: 15 amino acids.

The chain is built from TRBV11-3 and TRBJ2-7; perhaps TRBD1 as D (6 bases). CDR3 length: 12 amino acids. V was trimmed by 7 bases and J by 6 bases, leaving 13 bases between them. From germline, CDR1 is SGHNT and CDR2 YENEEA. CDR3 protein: CASTAGEPEQYF. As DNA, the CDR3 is TGTGCCAGCACCGCAGGGGAACCCGAGCAGTACTTC.

CDR3 loop: CASSLSGQPNQPQHF. In DNA, the CDR3 is TGTGCCAGCAGTTTATCCGGACAGCCTAATCAGCCCCAGCATTTT. This chain connects TRBV27 to TRBJ1-5, with a tentative D call TRBD1 (6 bases). CDR1 and CDR2 (germline): MNHEY, SMNVEV (reference sequence). Trimming stripped 0 bases from V and 4 bases from J, with 10 bases between. The CDR3 loop spans 15 amino acids.

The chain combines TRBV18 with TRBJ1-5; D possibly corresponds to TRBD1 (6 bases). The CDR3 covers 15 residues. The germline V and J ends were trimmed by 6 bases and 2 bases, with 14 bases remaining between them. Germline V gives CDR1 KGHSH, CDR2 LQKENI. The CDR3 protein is CASSRDPGGNQPQHF. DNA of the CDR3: TGTGCCAGCTCGAGAGACCCAGGGGGCAATCAGCCCCAGCATTTT. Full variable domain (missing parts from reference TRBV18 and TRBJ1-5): NAGVMQNPRHLVRRRGQEARLRCSPMKGHSHVYWYRQLPEEGLKFMVYLQKENIIDESGMPKERFSAEFPKEGPSILRIQQVVRGDSAAYFCASSRDPGGNQPQHFGDGTRLSIL.

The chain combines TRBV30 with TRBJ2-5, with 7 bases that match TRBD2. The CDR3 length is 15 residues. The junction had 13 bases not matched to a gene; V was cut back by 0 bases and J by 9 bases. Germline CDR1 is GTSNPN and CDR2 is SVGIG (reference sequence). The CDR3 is CAWSVKASRGEAQYF. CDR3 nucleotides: TGTGCCTGGAGTGTAAAGGCGAGCCGGGGGGAGGCCCAGTACTTC.

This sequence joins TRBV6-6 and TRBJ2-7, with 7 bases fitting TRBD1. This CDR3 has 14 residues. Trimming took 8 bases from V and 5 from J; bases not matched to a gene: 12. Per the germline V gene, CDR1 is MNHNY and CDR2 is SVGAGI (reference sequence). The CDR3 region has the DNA TGTGCCAGCTGGAGAGGCAGGGGGACCCACGAGCAGTACTTC. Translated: CASWRGRGTHEQYF.

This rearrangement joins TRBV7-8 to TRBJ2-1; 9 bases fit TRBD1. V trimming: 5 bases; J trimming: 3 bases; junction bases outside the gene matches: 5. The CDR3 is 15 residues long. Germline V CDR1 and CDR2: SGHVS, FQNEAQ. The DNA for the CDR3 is TGTGCCAGCAGCCCTCGACAGGGGGGCTACAATGAGCAGTTCTTC. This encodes CASSPRQGGYNEQFF.

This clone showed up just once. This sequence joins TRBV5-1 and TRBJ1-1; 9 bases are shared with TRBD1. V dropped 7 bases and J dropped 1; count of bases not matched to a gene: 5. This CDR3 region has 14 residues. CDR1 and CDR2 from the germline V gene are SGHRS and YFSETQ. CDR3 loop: CASGTGGENTEAFF. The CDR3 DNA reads TGCGCCAGCGGCACAGGGGGCGAGAACACTGAAGCTTTCTTT.

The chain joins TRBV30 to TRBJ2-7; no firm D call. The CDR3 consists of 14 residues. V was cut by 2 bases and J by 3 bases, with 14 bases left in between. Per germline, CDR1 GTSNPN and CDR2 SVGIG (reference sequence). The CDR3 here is CAWSPPANLYEQYF. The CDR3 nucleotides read TGTGCCTGGAGTCCCCCAGCGAACCTCTACGAGCAGTACTTC.

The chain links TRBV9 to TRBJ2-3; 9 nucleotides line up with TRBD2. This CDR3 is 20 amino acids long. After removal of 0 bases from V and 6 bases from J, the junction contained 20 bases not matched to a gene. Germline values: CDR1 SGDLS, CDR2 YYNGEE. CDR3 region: CASSVEGGGAISLIADTQYF. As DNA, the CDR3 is TGTGCCAGCAGCGTAGAAGGCGGGGGGGCTATTTCTTTAATTGCGGATACGCAGTATTTT.